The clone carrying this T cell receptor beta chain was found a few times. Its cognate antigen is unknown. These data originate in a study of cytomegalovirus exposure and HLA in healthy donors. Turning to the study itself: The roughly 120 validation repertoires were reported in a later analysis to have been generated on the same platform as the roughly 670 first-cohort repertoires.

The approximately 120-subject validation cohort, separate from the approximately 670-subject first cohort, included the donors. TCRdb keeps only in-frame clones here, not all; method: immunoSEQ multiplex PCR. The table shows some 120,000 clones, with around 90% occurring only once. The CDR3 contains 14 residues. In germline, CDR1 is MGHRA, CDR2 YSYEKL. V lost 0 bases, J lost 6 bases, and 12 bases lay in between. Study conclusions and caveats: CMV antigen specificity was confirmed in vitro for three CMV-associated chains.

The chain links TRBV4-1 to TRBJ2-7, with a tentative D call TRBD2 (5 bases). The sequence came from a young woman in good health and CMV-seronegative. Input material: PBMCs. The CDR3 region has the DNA TGCGCCAGCAGCCAAGATCGGGGAAACGTCGAGCAGTACTTC. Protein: CASSQDRGNVEQYF.